This T cell receptor beta chain is drawn from a study of T-cell memory formation after mild COVID-19. Germline CDR1 is LNHDA and CDR2 is SQIVND (reference sequence). V lost 7 bases and J lost 3, with 6 bases in between. The CDR3 runs to 11 residues. TCRdb independently ran MiXCR on the 5' RACE reads; one entry per CDR3 protein. The profile shows a few hundred thousand distinct CDR3 sequences, about a fifth of them singletons. This clonotype came up a few times. The TCR originated in an adult woman who had mild COVID-19 (a few samples of this study predate the infection). Cell type and time point are not known. The sequenced sample was PBMCs or a T cell subset sorted from them (not recorded which). V usage is TRBV19 and J usage is TRBJ1-2; tentative D call: TRBD1 (6 bases). In DNA, the CDR3 is TGTGCCAGTACAGGGGACTATGGCTACACCTTC. Translating it yields CASTGDYGYTF.